This TCR beta chain originates from a study of CD4+ T cells in melanoma. On this clone itself: What it binds is not known.

V was pared by 7 bases and J by 0 bases, with 9 bases between. This CDR3 has 14 residues. The germline gives CDR1 LGHNT, CDR2 FRNRAP. TCRdb keeps only in-frame clones here, not all; method: immunoSEQ multiplex PCR. In the table there are some 16,000 clones, roughly three quarters of which are singletons. Study-wide results and limits: A reported correlation linked neoantigen-specific CD4+ T cells to CD8+, macrophage and B cell function. In melanoma, neoantigen-specific CD4+ T cells reportedly differed in differentiation state.

V and J are TRBV12-5 and TRBJ1-4, with unresolved D. Material for sequencing was cells from a culture (not recorded whether cultured in vitro). This TCR was sampled from a human donor with melanoma. The CDR3 region has the DNA TGTGCTAGTGCCCCGTACTCAACTAATGAAAAACTGTTTTTT. Translating it yields CASAPYSTNEKLFF.